This entry lists 27 T cell receptor beta chains sequenced from one sample in a study of blood T cell repertoires in COVID-19. This table comes from immunoSEQ multiplex PCR, and its TCRdb copy is limited to in-frame clones, with some not included. The sample consists of approximately 150,000 clones, under 90% of them appearing once. Sequenced sample: PBMCs or T cells enriched from blood (not recorded which). The receptors stem from a man aged 50 or older in a cohort exposed to, infected with or recovered from COVID-19 (not recorded which).

The chain employs TRBV6-2 or TRBV6-3 and TRBJ1-6, with D unresolved. The CDR3 sequence is 15 residues long. Germline V gene sequence: CDR1 MNHEY, CDR2 SVGEGT. Trimming pared 3 bases from V and 7 bases from J, leaving 13 bases between. The CDR3 sequence is CASSYAGVPNSPLHF. The CDR3 bases are TGTGCCAGCAGTTATGCGGGTGTCCCGAATTCACCCCTCCACTTT.

The V and J genes are TRBV5-4 and TRBJ1-1; no clear D. Germline V gene data show CDR1 as SGHNT and CDR2 as YYREEE (reference sequence). V gave up 1 base and J gave up 7 bases, with 8 bases separating them. The CDR3 runs to 12 residues. The CDR3 region is CASSLSTDEAFF. The CDR3 DNA follows: TGTGCCAGCAGCTTGTCAACAGATGAAGCTTTCTTT.

This chain joins TRBV7-6 and TRBJ1-1, with 8 bases identical to TRBD1. The J segment lost 5 bases and the V segment lost 2 bases, leaving 1 base of the junction unmatched. Looked up from germline, CDR1 is SGHVS and CDR2 is FNYEAQ. The CDR3 spans 13 residues. This CDR3 reads CASSLTGGTEAFF. CDR3 coding DNA: TGTGCCAGCAGCTTAACAGGGGGGACTGAAGCTTTCTTT.

This clone showed up just once. This chain uses TRBV11-2 with TRBJ1-1, with 9 bases aligning to TRBD1. The CDR3 has 16 amino acids. Germline CDR1 SGHAT, CDR2 FQNNGV. V dropped 5 bases and J dropped 1; count of bases not matched to a gene: 8. The CDR3 DNA is TGTGCCAGCAGCCCATCGACAGGGGGATGGAACACTGAAGCTTTCTTT. As protein: CASSPSTGGWNTEAFF.

This clone has a single count. The chain couples TRBV11-3 to TRBJ2-5, with 10 bases lining up with TRBD1. The CDR3 has 15 amino acids. The V segment lost 5 bases and the J segment 3 bases; nucleotides outside the gene matches: 6. In germline, CDR1 is SGHNT, CDR2 YENEEA. This CDR3 is CASSAGQGVKETQYF. The CDR3, as DNA: TGTGCCAGCAGCGCCGGACAGGGGGTCAAAGAGACCCAGTACTTC.

The chain uses TRBV18 and TRBJ1-2, with 9 nucleotides matching TRBD1. The germline V gene has CDR1 KGHSH and CDR2 LQKENI. This CDR3 comprises 14 residues. V shed 1 base, J shed 7 bases, and the junction held 4 bases outside the gene matches. The CDR3 bases are TGTGCCAGCTCACCACAAGGGACAGGGTCTGGCTACACCTTC. Its protein is CASSPQGTGSGYTF.

This clone was recorded only once. The chain links TRBV7-8 to TRBJ2-2; D unresolved. This CDR3 is 16 amino acids long. Looked up from germline, CDR1 is SGHVS and CDR2 is FQNEAQ. Trimming pared 3 bases from V and 0 bases from J, leaving 11 bases between. The CDR3, as DNA: TGTGCCAGCAGCTTCCTCGATCGAGCGAACACCGGGGAGCTGTTTTTT. As protein: CASSFLDRANTGELFF.

This clone has a handful of counts. The chain uses TRBV7-2 and TRBJ1-2; unclear D gene. This CDR3 spans 13 amino acids. The V end lost 3 bases, the J end lost 8 bases, and 13 bases lay between the germline ends. Germline-derived CDR1 and CDR2 are SGHTA and FQGNSA. CDR3 amino acids: CASSFGKVRGYTF. The CDR3 nucleotides read TGTGCCAGCAGCTTCGGGAAGGTTCGGGGCTACACCTTC.

The chain uses TRBV30 and TRBJ1-2; D not resolved. Trimming took 3 bases from V and 4 from J, leaving 9 bases between them. CDR3 length: 12 amino acids. The germline V gene encodes CDR1 GTSNPN and CDR2 SVGIG (reference sequence). The CDR3 loop reads CAWRAWSYGYTF. CDR3 nucleotides: TGTGCCTGGAGAGCTTGGAGCTATGGCTACACCTTC.

V gene TRBV19 combines with J gene TRBJ2-2; tentative D call: TRBD2 (5 bases). The CDR3 contains 16 residues. Germline V gene sequence: CDR1 LNHDA, CDR2 SQIVND (reference sequence). Trimming removed 10 bases from V and 1 base from J, with 19 bases in between. The CDR3 here is CATSDWSRKNTGELFF. For the CDR3, the DNA is TGTGCCACCTCGGACTGGAGCCGAAAGAACACCGGGGAGCTGTTTTTT.

The chain recombines TRBV6-5 with TRBJ2-7; TRBD1 agrees at 9 bases. CDR3 size: 15 residues. The V gene's germline CDR1 is MNHEY and CDR2 SVGAGI. Trimming at V came to 0 bases and at J to 2 bases, leaving 2 bases not matched to a gene. CDR3 residues: CASSYSRTGAYEQYF. Written as DNA, the CDR3 is TGTGCCAGCAGTTACTCGCGGACAGGGGCCTACGAGCAGTACTTC.

The J gene is TRBJ1-1, the V gene TRBV19; the D gene is possibly TRBD1 (6 bases). The CDR3 covers 15 residues. The V and J ends lost 3 bases and 0 bases respectively, with 11 bases between them. Germline V gene data show CDR1 as LNHDA and CDR2 as SQIVND (reference sequence). CDR3 protein: CASSIFGQLNTEAFF. CDR3 sequence (DNA): TGTGCCAGTAGTATTTTCGGACAGCTGAACACTGAAGCTTTCTTT.

V usage is TRBV24-1 and J usage is TRBJ1-1, with unresolved D. Trimming took off 7 bases at V and 1 base at J, with 9 bases between the two ends. Germline V gene lookup returns CDR1 KGHDR and CDR2 SFDVKD. There are 13 residues in the CDR3. This CDR3 reads CATRAGRNTEAFF. CDR3 in DNA: TGTGCCACCAGGGCGGGCAGGAACACTGAAGCTTTCTTT.

This clone was counted at least ten times. The CDR3 DNA reads TGTGCCAGCAGCCAAGAGCGGGGGGGCCAAGAGACCCAGTACTTC. It yields the protein CASSQERGGQETQYF. The gene calls are TRBV4-2 and TRBJ2-5; 9 nucleotides match TRBD2. The V and J ends lost 0 bases and 1 base, in that order; junction bases with no gene match: 0. The CDR3 spans 15 residues. Germline values: CDR1 LGHNA, CDR2 YNFKEQ.

This clone occurred once. The chain combines TRBV7-6 with TRBJ2-3, with D perhaps TRBD2 (5 bases). CDR1 SGHVS and CDR2 FNYEAQ come from the germline V gene. Trimming removed 2 bases from V and 5 bases from J, with 17 bases in between. This CDR3 region has 16 residues. CDR3 coding DNA: TGTGCCAGCAGCTTAATTCTTCCCCCTCGGGGAGATACGCAGTATTTT. Translated: CASSLILPPRGDTQYF.

The J gene is TRBJ2-5, the V gene TRBV28; D possibly corresponds to TRBD1 (5 bases). Germline loops: CDR1 MDHEN, CDR2 SYDVKM. The V and J ends lost 3 bases and 5 bases respectively, with 16 bases between them. The CDR3 spans 15 residues. CDR3 residues: CASSFTSAKGETQYF. The CDR3 DNA follows: TGTGCCAGCAGTTTTACCTCGGCGAAGGGGGAGACCCAGTACTTC. The variable domain in full, with the rest retrieved from reference TRBV28 and TRBJ2-5, is DVKVTQSSRYLVKRTGEKVFLECVQDMDHENMFWYRQDPGLGLRLIYFSYDVKMKEKGDIPEGYSVSREKKERFSLILESASTNQTSMYLCASSFTSAKGETQYFGPGTRLLVL.

The rearrangement uses TRBV5-4 and TRBJ2-5, with 7 bases fitting TRBD2. Looked up from germline, CDR1 is SGHNT and CDR2 is YYREEE (reference sequence). The CDR3 is 14 residues long. With 4 bases clipped from V and 2 bases from J, the junction kept 5 bases outside the gene matches. The CDR3 loop reads CASSPGAGQETQYF. For the CDR3, the DNA is TGTGCCAGCAGCCCCGGAGCGGGGCAAGAGACCCAGTACTTC.

This sequence joins TRBV10-1 and TRBJ2-2, with D possibly matching TRBD1 (7 bases). V shed 3 bases and J shed 5 bases, with 13 bases lying between them. The CDR3 length is 15 residues. In germline, CDR1 is WNHNN, CDR2 SYGVQD (reference sequence). The CDR3 is CASSENRGGTGELFF. In DNA form, the CDR3 reads TGCGCCAGCAGTGAAAACAGGGGAGGAACCGGGGAGCTGTTTTTT.

Regarding this clone: At one boundary the junction diverges from the germline segment, which might be a read error. This chain links TRBV11-2 with TRBJ2-5; weak D call: TRBD2 (5 bases). Germline loops: CDR1 SGHAT, CDR2 FQNNGV. The CDR3 length is 11 residues. CDR3 loop: CASSLDRERDF. Written as DNA, the CDR3 is TGTGCCAGCAGCTTAGATAGGGAGAGGGACTTC.

This chain uses TRBV4-3 with TRBJ1-3, with TRBD1 matching 9 bases. The CDR3 covers 13 residues. CDR1 is LGHNA and CDR2 is YSLEER in the germline V gene. Trimming took 6 bases from V and 8 from J; bases not matched to a gene: 5. CDR3 DNA: TGCGCCAGCAGGCGGACAGGGGAAGACACCATATATTTT. This gives the protein CASRRTGEDTIYF.

This clone came up a few times. The chain joins TRBV27 to TRBJ1-2; D gene uncertain. The CDR3 contains 16 residues. The germline V gene encodes CDR1 MNHEY and CDR2 SMNVEV (reference sequence). The V end lost 5 bases, the J end lost 2 bases, and 18 bases lay between the germline ends. The CDR3 DNA reads as TGTGCCAGCAGTCCAGAATCCCCCTTTTCCAACTATGGCTACACCTTC. Amino acids: CASSPESPFSNYGYTF.

J is TRBJ2-7 and V is TRBV5-4; D might be TRBD1 (6 bases). Germline V lookup: CDR1 SGHNT, CDR2 YYREEE (reference sequence). Between the trimmed V and J ends, which lost 8 bases and 4 bases, there was a span of 13 bases. CDR3 length: 12 residues. As DNA, the CDR3 is TGTGCCAGTTCTTCGAGGGGGTACGAGCAGTACTTC. Translating gives CASSSRGYEQYF.

The gene calls are TRBV7-9 and TRBJ2-1; TRBD2 agrees at 13 bases. The CDR3 is 18 amino acids. With V trimmed by 4 bases and J by 4 bases, 10 bases remained unmatched. In germline, CDR1 is SEHNR, CDR2 FQNEAQ (reference sequence). The CDR3 nucleotides are TGTGCCAGCAGCTCCGATTTCGGGACTAGCGGGATTTACAATGAGCAGTTCTTC. It encodes CASSSDFGTSGIYNEQFF.

This chain links TRBV18 with TRBJ1-2; 9 bases are a match to TRBD1. The CDR3 is made up of 15 amino acids. CDR1 is KGHSH, CDR2 LQKENI, per germline. Losses at the gene ends were 3 bases for V and 6 bases for J; bases not matched to a gene: 8. In DNA form, the CDR3 reads TGTGCCAGCTCACCCGGACAGGGGTTCTCGGATGGCTACACCTTC. Encoded protein: CASSPGQGFSDGYTF.

This chain uses TRBV30 with TRBJ1-2, with 7 positions matching TRBD1. The J segment lost 6 bases and the V segment lost 2 bases, leaving 9 bases of the junction unmatched. Per germline, CDR1 GTSNPN and CDR2 SVGIG (reference sequence). CDR3 length: 14 amino acids. The CDR3 loop reads CAWSFGGGGHGYTF. The CDR3 DNA sequence: TGTGCCTGGAGTTTTGGAGGGGGCGGCCATGGCTACACCTTC.

The chain links TRBV7-9 to TRBJ1-5, with unresolved D. With 4 bases removed from V and 3 bases from J, the gap between germline ends came to 10 bases. Germline V gene data show CDR1 as SEHNR and CDR2 as FQNEAQ (reference sequence). This CDR3 region has 14 residues. Written as DNA, the CDR3 is TGTGCCAGCAGCTCCGAGGGCGTCAATCAGCCCCAGCATTTT. It codes for CASSSEGVNQPQHF. Together with reference TRBV7-9 and TRBJ1-5, the CDR3 gives the full variable domain: DTGVSQNPRHKITKRGQNVTFRCDPISEHNRLYWYRQTLGQGPEFLTYFQNEAQLEKSRLLSDRFSAERPKGSFSTLEIQRTEQGDSAMYLCASSSEGVNQPQHFGDGTRLSIL.

A single count supports this clone. The chain is built from TRBV11-2 and TRBJ1-3; the match to TRBD1 covers 7 bases. With V trimmed by 9 bases and J by 3 bases, 8 bases remained unmatched. Germline CDR1 reads SGHAT; CDR2 reads FQNNGV. The CDR3 covers 14 residues. The CDR3 region has the DNA TGTGCCAGTACGGACAGGTTAAATGGAAACACCATATATTTT. It translates to CASTDRLNGNTIYF. Variable domain in full (rest from reference TRBV11-2 and TRBJ1-3): EAGVAQSPRYKIIEKRQSVAFWCNPISGHATLYWYQQILGQGPKLLIQFQNNGVVDDSQLPKDRFSAERLKGVDSTLKIQPAKLEDSAVYLCASTDRLNGNTIYFGEGSWLTVV.